One sample yielded the 11 T cell receptor beta chains listed below, sequenced in a study of blood T cell repertoires in COVID-19. Profiling relied on immunoSEQ multiplex PCR, and the TCRdb table lists in-frame clones only, not all of them. This sample has about 260,000 clones, with 85% to 90% found just once. The sequenced sample consisted of PBMCs or T cells enriched from blood (not recorded which). Receptors were obtained from a woman aged 30 to 39 with acute COVID-19.

The rearrangement links TRBV9 to TRBJ2-3; weak D call: TRBD2 (6 bases). Germline V CDR1 and CDR2: SGDLS, YYNGEE. There are 16 residues in the CDR3. Trimming cost V 0 bases and J 6 bases, with 17 bases left between them. In DNA, the CDR3 is TGTGCCAGCAGCGTAGTGGGGGACTTTTTCCGGGATACGCAGTATTTT. Its translation: CASSVVGDFFRDTQYF.

The chain has TRBV19 and TRBJ2-3; TRBD1 is a possible D gene (5 bases). V lost 4 bases, J lost 4 bases, and 9 bases lay in between. The CDR3 length is 13 residues. Per germline, CDR1 LNHDA and CDR2 SQIVND (reference sequence). DNA for the CDR3: TGTGCCAGTAGTAATCAGGGATCAGATACGCAGTATTTT. Translated: CASSNQGSDTQYF.

The V and J genes are TRBV12-3 or TRBV12-4 and TRBJ2-7; 7 bases fit TRBD1. V trimming: 4 bases; J trimming: 5 bases; junction bases outside the gene matches: 2. This CDR3 contains 12 residues. The CDR3 bases are TGTGCCAGCAGTTCGACAGGGAACGAGCAGTACTTC. Its translation is CASSSTGNEQYF.

This chain links TRBV10-3 with TRBJ2-7, with D hard to call. The CDR3 spans 12 residues. CDR1 and CDR2 from the germline V gene are ENHRY and SYGVKD. Trimming stripped 2 bases from V and 6 bases from J, with 8 bases between. The CDR3 sequence: CAISEAEFEQYF. CDR3 DNA sequence: TGTGCCATCAGTGAGGCGGAGTTCGAGCAGTACTTC.

The CDR3 sequence: CASSLAGLTSYEQYF. CDR3 nucleotides: TGTGCCAGCAGTTTAGCGGGCCTAACATCCTACGAGCAGTACTTC. The V and J genes are TRBV28 and TRBJ2-7, with D tentatively TRBD2 (5 bases). Deletions cut 2 bases from V and 1 base from J, with 12 bases between. The germline V gene has CDR1 MDHEN and CDR2 SYDVKM. CDR3 size: 15 residues.

This chain connects TRBV19 to TRBJ2-2; tentative D call: TRBD1 (6 bases). Trimming cost V 3 bases and J 0 bases, with 8 bases left between them. Germline loops: CDR1 LNHDA, CDR2 SQIVND (reference sequence). The CDR3 contains 15 residues. DNA for the CDR3: TGTGCCAGTAGTATGGACAGCCCGAACACCGGGGAGCTGTTTTTT. The encoded protein is CASSMDSPNTGELFF.

This rearrangement joins TRBV7-9 to TRBJ2-7; 11 bases agree with TRBD2. Germline lookup yields CDR1 SEHNR and CDR2 FQNEAQ (reference sequence). Unmatched junction bases numbered 7, after V lost 5 bases and J lost 1 base. The length of the CDR3 is 16 residues. The DNA of the CDR3 is TGTGCCAGCAGCACGTCATTAGCGGGAGGGTCCTACGAGCAGTACTTC. Its translation is CASSTSLAGGSYEQYF. The complete variable domain, with remaining parts taken from reference TRBV7-9 and TRBJ2-7, reads DTGVSQNPRHKITKRGQNVTFRCDPISEHNRLYWYRQTLGQGPEFLTYFQNEAQLEKSRLLSDRFSAERPKGSFSTLEIQRTEQGDSAMYLCASSTSLAGGSYEQYFGPGTRLTVT.

V is TRBV5-1 and J is TRBJ2-1; D is perhaps TRBD2 (5 bases). The V gene lost 0 bases and the J gene lost 6 bases, with 10 bases spanning the gap. Germline V lookup: CDR1 SGHRS, CDR2 YFSETQ. The CDR3 contains 14 residues. The CDR3 coding sequence is TGCGCCAGCAGCTTGGCCACTAGTAGCAATGAGCAGTTCTTC. This gives the protein CASSLATSSNEQFF.

The chain employs TRBV27 and TRBJ2-1; maybe TRBD1 (6 bases). V was clipped by 2 bases and J by 9 bases, with 8 bases between them. From germline, CDR1 is MNHEY and CDR2 SMNVEV (reference sequence). The CDR3 has 12 residues. The CDR3 spells CASSLQGSEQFF. CDR3 coding DNA: TGTGCCAGCAGTTTACAGGGGAGTGAGCAGTTCTTC.

This chain connects TRBV11-3 to TRBJ2-7; tentative D call: TRBD2 (6 bases). The CDR3 is 15 residues long. The germline V gene has CDR1 SGHNT and CDR2 YENEEA. The V and J ends lost 5 bases and 5 bases respectively, with 19 bases between them. As DNA, the CDR3 is TGTGCCAGCAGCAACAGCGAGGAGGGAGGCCACGAGCAGTACTTC. Translating gives CASSNSEEGGHEQYF.

V and J are TRBV5-1 and TRBJ2-5; a weak D match, TRBD2 (5 bases). Germline V CDR1 and CDR2: SGHRS, YFSETQ. V gave up 6 bases and J gave up 0 bases, with 12 bases separating them. The CDR3 covers 14 residues. This chain's CDR3 is CASTNDGNQETQYF. In DNA, the CDR3 is TGCGCCAGCACCAATGACGGGAACCAAGAGACCCAGTACTTC.